The clone carrying this T cell receptor (beta chain) was counted a few times. The V and J ends lost 2 bases and 2 bases, in that order; junction bases with no gene match: 9. The CDR3 covers 18 residues. Per the germline V gene, CDR1 is SEHNR and CDR2 is FQNEAQ (reference sequence). The data were taken from a study of T cell repertoires in cytomegalovirus infection. TCRdb reprocessed the reads via MiXCR and lists one record per CDR3 protein. The repertoire consists of more than 400,000 distinct CDR3 sequences, with approximately 25% occurring once and the leading ten covering roughly an eighth. This chain uses TRBV7-9 with TRBJ2-6; 7 bases are a match to TRBD1. This receptor was taken from a human donor in good health (CMV status not recorded). Some clones in this sample may be carry-over from other donors' samples. Sample: PBMCs. In DNA, the CDR3 is TGTGCCAGCAGCTTATCCGGGACAGCGATACCTGGGGCCAACGTCCTGACTTTC. Amino acids: CASSLSGTAIPGANVLTF.